Following are 26 T cell receptor beta chains from one sample sequenced in a study of blood T cell repertoires in COVID-19 (dated by TCRdb to 2020 to 2022). The library was produced with the immunoSEQ multiplex PCR assay. TCRdb took this table from immuneACCESS and kept in-frame rearrangements with V and J called. Such tables lack part of the clones; where checked against another copy, unresolved V genes explain under half of the gap, and the rest is unexplained. This sample has 52,000 or so clones in its table, and roughly 85% of those were observed once. Roughly 5.9% of the sample rests with the top ten. Sequencing input: peripheral blood. The receptors originated from a human donor in a cohort sampled during active or convalescent COVID-19.

The gene calls are TRBV30 and TRBJ1-3; D is unresolved. Trimming stripped 0 bases from V and 3 bases from J, with 9 bases between. There are 14 residues in the CDR3. From germline, CDR1 is GTSNPN and CDR2 SVGIG (reference sequence). CDR3 coding DNA: TGTGCCTGGAGTGTAAGCGGGTATGGAAACACCATATATTTT. This translates into CAWSVSGYGNTIYF.

The chain recombines TRBV19 with TRBJ1-4, with 10 positions matching TRBD1. CDR1 and CDR2 from the germline V gene are LNHDA and SQIVND (reference sequence). The V gene end was trimmed by 5 bases and the J gene end by 2 bases; junction bases not matched to a gene: 8. This CDR3 spans 17 amino acids. The CDR3 spells CASSFDRGQTTNEKLFF. DNA for the CDR3: TGTGCCAGTAGTTTCGACAGGGGGCAGACCACTAATGAAAAACTGTTTTTT.

This sequence joins TRBV7-2 and TRBJ1-2, with D perhaps TRBD1 (6 bases). Looked up from germline, CDR1 is SGHTA and CDR2 is FQGNSA. Deletions cut 5 bases from V and 5 bases from J, with 18 bases between. The CDR3 loop spans 15 amino acids. The CDR3 spells CASSSQGMLNYGYTF. The CDR3 DNA reads TGTGCCAGCAGCAGTCAGGGGATGTTGAATTATGGCTACACCTTC.

As for this clone: The sample contains more than one DNA sequence encoding this CDR3. This chain connects TRBV5-8 to TRBJ2-1; D remains unclear. Looked up from germline, CDR1 is SGHTS and CDR2 is YDEGEE. Deletions cut 0 bases from V and 0 bases from J, with 7 bases between. The CDR3 has 15 amino acids. In DNA, the CDR3 is TGTGCCAGCAGCTTGGCCCTGAGCTCCTACAATGAGCAGTTCTTC. It encodes CASSLALSSYNEQFF.

The chain joins TRBV7-2 to TRBJ1-3, with 7 bases identical to TRBD1. The V segment lost 3 bases and the J segment 4 bases; nucleotides outside the gene matches: 6. The CDR3 has 15 amino acids. Germline V gene lookup returns CDR1 SGHTA and CDR2 FQGNSA. The CDR3 region is CASSFTGAKGNTIYF. The CDR3 nucleotides are TGTGCCAGCAGCTTTACAGGGGCGAAAGGAAACACCATATATTTT.

This clone was counted between two and nine times. This CDR3 is CASSLFSQPQHF. The CDR3 coding sequence is TGTGCCAGCAGTTTATTCTCTCAGCCCCAGCATTTT. The gene calls are TRBV27 and TRBJ1-5; D ambiguous. The CDR3 covers 12 residues. V was shortened by 1 base and J by 6 bases, with 4 bases between the two germline ends. Germline assignment: CDR1 MNHEY and CDR2 SMNVEV (reference sequence).

This chain links TRBV6-2 or TRBV6-3 with TRBJ2-3; 9 bases fit TRBD2. The CDR3 loop spans 17 amino acids. CDR1 is MNHEY and CDR2 is SVGEGT in the germline V gene. J lost 4 bases, V lost 4 bases, and 12 bases had no gene match. Here the CDR3 reads CASSFSFLRGGADTQYF. The CDR3 DNA reads as TGTGCCAGCAGTTTCTCCTTCTTGCGGGGGGGAGCAGATACGCAGTATTTT.

The genes are TRBV5-4 and TRBJ1-5, with 8 bases identical to TRBD1. CDR1 is SGHNT and CDR2 is YYREEE in the germline V gene (reference sequence). V shed 5 bases, J shed 3 bases, and the junction held 7 bases outside the gene matches. The CDR3 sequence is 15 residues long. The chain's CDR3 is CASSPGTGVNQPQHF. The CDR3 DNA reads TGTGCCAGCAGTCCCGGGACAGGTGTCAATCAGCCCCAGCATTTT.

The chain joins TRBV19 to TRBJ1-5; D might be TRBD1 (5 bases). This CDR3 is 15 amino acids long. V was trimmed by 3 bases and J by 5 bases, leaving 14 bases between them. The V gene's germline CDR1 is LNHDA and CDR2 SQIVND (reference sequence). The CDR3 sequence is CASSIGAFGDQPQHF. The CDR3 coding sequence is TGTGCCAGTAGTATTGGGGCCTTCGGAGATCAGCCCCAGCATTTT.

This rearrangement joins TRBV5-6 to TRBJ2-1; D may be TRBD1 (6 bases). The length of the CDR3 is 14 residues. The germline V gene encodes CDR1 SGHDT and CDR2 YYEEEE. V lost 4 bases and J lost 1, with 9 bases in between. CDR3 in DNA: TGTGCCAGCAGCGGGACACTTTCCTACAATGAGCAGTTCTTC. It is translated as CASSGTLSYNEQFF. Looking up the rest from reference TRBV5-6 and TRBJ2-1 gives the full variable domain: DAGVTQSPTHLIKTRGQQVTLRCSPKSGHDTVSWYQQALGQGPQFIFQYYEEEERQRGNFPDRFSGHQFPNYSSELNVNALLLGDSALYLCASSGTLSYNEQFFGPGTRLTVL.

The chain recombines TRBV3-1 (or the pseudogene TRBV3-2) with TRBJ2-3, with 9 nucleotides matching TRBD2. CDR3 length: 17 amino acids. J lost 1 base, V lost 0 bases, and 5 bases had no gene match. CDR1 LGHDT and CDR2 YNNKEL come from the germline V gene (reference sequence). CDR3 sequence (DNA): TGTGCCAGCAGCCAAGATTTCCCTAGCGGGGGCACAGATACGCAGTATTTT. Protein: CASSQDFPSGGTDTQYF.

The chain recombines TRBV6-5 with TRBJ2-7, with 8 bases matching TRBD2. CDR3 length equals 15 residues. V was pared by 2 bases and J by 3 bases, with 6 bases of the junction left unmatched. Germline loops: CDR1 MNHEY, CDR2 SVGAGI. DNA of the CDR3: TGTGCCAGCAGTTACGGTGGGACTAGGCTCTACGAGCAGTACTTC. This codes for CASSYGGTRLYEQYF.

The CDR3 here is CASERSGEGTEAFF. CDR3 nucleotides: TGTGCCAGCGAAAGATCAGGGGAAGGTACTGAAGCTTTCTTT. The chain couples TRBV6-6 to TRBJ1-1; possibly TRBD1 for D (6 bases). CDR3 length: 14 amino acids. Germline assignment: CDR1 MNHNY and CDR2 SVGAGI (reference sequence). V lost 8 bases and J 5 bases, leaving 18 bases between the germline ends.

This rearrangement joins TRBV11-2 to TRBJ2-1, with D possibly being TRBD1 (6 bases). The germline V gene has CDR1 SGHAT and CDR2 FQNNGV. V was trimmed by 4 bases and J by 7 bases, leaving 14 bases between them. The CDR3 sequence is 14 residues long. The CDR3 reads CASSSTGNRNEQFF. In nucleotides, the CDR3 is TGTGCCAGCAGCTCCACAGGGAACAGGAATGAGCAGTTCTTC.

This clone was seen just once. The chain joins TRBV5-1 to TRBJ2-3; 12 bases are a match to TRBD2. Germline assignment: CDR1 SGHRS and CDR2 YFSETQ. This CDR3 is 18 amino acids long. V lost 0 bases to trimming and J lost 0 bases; unmatched junction nucleotides: 5. DNA of the CDR3: TGCGCCAGCAGCTTGGCACTAGCGGGGGGCGAAAGCACAGATACGCAGTATTTT. This encodes CASSLALAGGESTDTQYF. Complete variable domain (other parts from reference TRBV5-1 and TRBJ2-3): KAGVTQTPRYLIKTRGQQVTLSCSPISGHRSVSWYQQTPGQGLQFLFEYFSETQRNKGNFPGRFSGRQFSNSRSEMNVSTLELGDSALYLCASSLALAGGESTDTQYFGPGTRLTVL.

This clone has just a few counts. The chain couples TRBV2 to TRBJ2-2; no reliable D call. Trimming pared 2 bases from V and 5 bases from J, leaving 3 bases between. The CDR3 length is 12 residues. CDR1 is SNHLY and CDR2 is FYNNEI in the germline V gene. The CDR3 here is CASSELTGELFF. In DNA form, the CDR3 reads TGTGCCAGCAGTGAACTGACCGGGGAGCTGTTTTTT.

This chain links TRBV3-1 (or the pseudogene TRBV3-2) with TRBJ1-2; D uncertain. This CDR3 spans 16 amino acids. V lost 0 bases, J lost 5 bases, and 16 bases lay in between. Germline-derived CDR1 and CDR2 are LGHDT and YNNKEL (reference sequence). CDR3 nucleotide sequence: TGTGCCAGCAGCCAAGAAGTGGCACAGACCAGATATGGCTACACCTTC. The encoded protein is CASSQEVAQTRYGYTF.

This clone turned up a few times. The chain links TRBV3-1 (or the pseudogene TRBV3-2) to TRBJ1-1, with D uncertain. CDR1 LGHDT and CDR2 YNNKEL come from the germline V gene (reference sequence). The CDR3 is 13 amino acids. The V end lost 0 bases, the J end lost 5 bases, and 7 bases lay between the germline ends. CDR3 loop: CASSQDGRTEAFF. The CDR3 nucleotides read TGTGCCAGCAGCCAAGATGGCAGGACTGAAGCTTTCTTT.

The chain has TRBV11-2 and TRBJ2-7; 12 positions agree with TRBD1. With V trimmed by 5 bases and J by 7 bases, 6 bases remained unmatched. The CDR3 is 14 amino acids. Per germline, CDR1 SGHAT and CDR2 FQNNGV. The CDR3 sequence is CASSPGTGGREQYF. CDR3 DNA sequence: TGTGCCAGCAGCCCGGGGACAGGGGGCAGGGAGCAGTACTTC.

This sequence joins TRBV3-1 (or the pseudogene TRBV3-2) and TRBJ2-7; 8 bases match TRBD1. V shed 4 bases, J shed 2 bases, and the junction held 7 bases outside the gene matches. CDR3 length equals 15 residues. Germline-derived CDR1 and CDR2 are LGHDT and YNNKEL (reference sequence). CDR3 bases: TGTGCCAGCAGCCCCCGGACAGGGACCACCTACGAGCAGTACTTC. Amino acids: CASSPRTGTTYEQYF.

V usage is TRBV5-1 and J usage is TRBJ2-5, with 12 bases identical to TRBD2. The CDR3 extends over 15 amino acids. Germline CDR1 SGHRS, CDR2 YFSETQ. J was trimmed by 5 bases and V by 3 bases; bases with no gene match: 5. The CDR3 DNA reads TGCGCCAGCAGCTCTAGCGGGGGGGCACAGGAGACCCAGTACTTC. This sequence encodes CASSSSGGAQETQYF.

This clone turned up a few times. The rearrangement joins TRBV11-2 to TRBJ1-4, with 7 positions matching TRBD1. The CDR3 runs 16 residues. Trimming cost V 5 bases and J 3 bases; bases outside gene matches: 9. Germline CDR1 is SGHAT and CDR2 is FQNNGV. For the CDR3, the DNA is TGTGCCAGCAGCCCCGAGGGGGCAGAGGCTAATGAAAAACTGTTTTTT. Its protein is CASSPEGAEANEKLFF.

V gene TRBV3-1 (or the pseudogene TRBV3-2) combines with J gene TRBJ1-5; D gene ambiguous. Trimming took 4 bases from V and 0 from J, leaving 10 bases between them. This CDR3 is built from 15 residues. The germline V gene encodes CDR1 LGHDT and CDR2 YNNKEL (reference sequence). CDR3 sequence: CASSRGSYSNQPQHF. In nucleotides, the CDR3 is TGTGCCAGCAGCCGCGGCAGCTATAGCAATCAGCCCCAGCATTTT.

The rearrangement links TRBV10-3 to TRBJ1-1; a possible D gene is TRBD1 (5 bases). V shed 3 bases and J shed 5 bases, with 13 bases lying between them. Germline V gene lookup returns CDR1 ENHRY and CDR2 SYGVKD. CDR3 length: 14 amino acids. CDR3 loop: CAISDREVITEAFF. Here the CDR3 DNA reads TGTGCCATCAGTGACAGGGAAGTTATTACTGAAGCTTTCTTT.

The V gene is TRBV7-2, the J gene TRBJ2-1; no reliable D call. Germline V lookup: CDR1 SGHTA, CDR2 FQGNSA. The V end lost 5 bases, the J end lost 8 bases, and 16 bases lay between the germline ends. The CDR3 is 14 residues long. The CDR3 nucleotides are TGTGCCAGCAGCCCCCGGAGTTTCGTGGATGAGCAGTTCTTC. Its protein product is CASSPRSFVDEQFF. The full variable domain, with the rest looked up from reference TRBV7-2 and TRBJ2-1, is GAGVSQSPSNKVTEKGKDVELRCDPISGHTALYWYRQSLGQGLEFLIYFQGNSAPDKSGLPSDRFSAERTGGSVSTLTIQRTQQEDSAVYLCASSPRSFVDEQFFGPGTRLTVL.

The V call is TRBV10-3, the J call TRBJ2-5, with 12 bases matching TRBD2. In germline, CDR1 is ENHRY, CDR2 SYGVKD. With V trimmed by 10 bases and J by 1 base, 10 bases remained unmatched. CDR3 length: 16 residues. The CDR3 DNA reads TGTGCCACCAAGACTAGCGGGGGTCGCGGCCAAGAGACCCAGTACTTC. This codes for CATKTSGGRGQETQYF.